The T cell receptor (beta chain) under discussion was sequenced for a study of blood T cell repertoires in COVID-19. The wider study: Sites across the United States, Italy and Spain contributed samples from acute and convalescent COVID-19.

This CDR3 is 15 amino acids long. With V trimmed by 3 bases and J by 2 bases, 4 bases remained unmatched. CDR1 MDHEN and CDR2 SYDVKM come from the germline V gene. Profiling relied on immunoSEQ multiplex PCR, and the TCRdb table lists in-frame clones only, not all of them. The table includes some 330,000 clones, roughly 90% detected once. This receptor was obtained from a woman in her 30s who had recovered from COVID-19. This chain connects TRBV28 to TRBJ1-2; 9 bases agree with TRBD1. Sequencing was done on a sample of PBMCs or T cells enriched from blood (not recorded which). In DNA, the CDR3 is TGTGCCAGCAGTTTCCCGGGACAGGGAAACTATGGCTACACCTTC. Translation: CASSFPGQGNYGYTF.